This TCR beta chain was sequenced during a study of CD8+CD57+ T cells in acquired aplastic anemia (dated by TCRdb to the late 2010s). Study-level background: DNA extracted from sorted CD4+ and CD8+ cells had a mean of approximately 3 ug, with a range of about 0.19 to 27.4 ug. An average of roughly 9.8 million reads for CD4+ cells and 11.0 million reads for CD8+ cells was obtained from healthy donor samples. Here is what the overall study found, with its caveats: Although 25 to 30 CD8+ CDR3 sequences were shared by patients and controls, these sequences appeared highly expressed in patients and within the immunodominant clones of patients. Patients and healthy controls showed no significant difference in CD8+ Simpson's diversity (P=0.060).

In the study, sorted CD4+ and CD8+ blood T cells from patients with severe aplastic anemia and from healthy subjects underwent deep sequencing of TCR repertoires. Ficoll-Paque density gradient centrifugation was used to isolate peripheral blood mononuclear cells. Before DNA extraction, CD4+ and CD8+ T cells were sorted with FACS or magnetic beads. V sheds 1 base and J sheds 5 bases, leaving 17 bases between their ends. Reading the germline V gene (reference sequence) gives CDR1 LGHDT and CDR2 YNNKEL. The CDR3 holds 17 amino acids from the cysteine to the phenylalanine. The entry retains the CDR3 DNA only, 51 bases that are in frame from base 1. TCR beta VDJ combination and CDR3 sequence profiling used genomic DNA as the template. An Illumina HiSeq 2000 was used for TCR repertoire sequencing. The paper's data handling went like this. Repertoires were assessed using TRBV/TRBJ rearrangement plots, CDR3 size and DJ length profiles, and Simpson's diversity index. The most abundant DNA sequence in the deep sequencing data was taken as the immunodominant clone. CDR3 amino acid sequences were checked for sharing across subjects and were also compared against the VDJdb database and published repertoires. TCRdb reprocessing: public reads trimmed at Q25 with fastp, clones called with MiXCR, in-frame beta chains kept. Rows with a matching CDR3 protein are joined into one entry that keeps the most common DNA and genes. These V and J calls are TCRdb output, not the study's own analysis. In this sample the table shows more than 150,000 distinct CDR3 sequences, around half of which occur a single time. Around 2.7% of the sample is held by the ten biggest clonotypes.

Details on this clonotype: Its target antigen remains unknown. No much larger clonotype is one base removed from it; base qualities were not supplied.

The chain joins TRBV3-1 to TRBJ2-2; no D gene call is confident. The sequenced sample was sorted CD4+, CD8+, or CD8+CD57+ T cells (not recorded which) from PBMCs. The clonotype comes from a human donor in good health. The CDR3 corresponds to CASSQVSFRGKTGELFF. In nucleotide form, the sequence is TGTGCCAGCAGCCAAGTTTCTTTCCGTGGCAAAACCGGGGAGCTGTTTTTT.